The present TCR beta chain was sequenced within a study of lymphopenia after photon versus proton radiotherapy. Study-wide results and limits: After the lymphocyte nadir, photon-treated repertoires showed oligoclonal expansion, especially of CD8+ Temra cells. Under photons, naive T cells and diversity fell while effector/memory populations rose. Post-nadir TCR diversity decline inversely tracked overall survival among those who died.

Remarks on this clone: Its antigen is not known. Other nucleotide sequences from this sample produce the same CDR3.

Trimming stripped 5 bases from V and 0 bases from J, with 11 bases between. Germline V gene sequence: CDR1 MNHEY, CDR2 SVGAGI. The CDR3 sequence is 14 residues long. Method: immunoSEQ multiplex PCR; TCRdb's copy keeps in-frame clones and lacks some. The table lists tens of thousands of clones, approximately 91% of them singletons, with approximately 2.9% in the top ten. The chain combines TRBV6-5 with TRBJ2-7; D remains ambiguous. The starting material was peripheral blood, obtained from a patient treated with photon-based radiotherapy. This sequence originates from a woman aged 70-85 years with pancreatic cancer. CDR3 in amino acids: CASSSPGSSYEQYF. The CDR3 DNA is TGTGCCAGCAGTAGCCCGGGTAGCTCCTACGAGCAGTACTTC.